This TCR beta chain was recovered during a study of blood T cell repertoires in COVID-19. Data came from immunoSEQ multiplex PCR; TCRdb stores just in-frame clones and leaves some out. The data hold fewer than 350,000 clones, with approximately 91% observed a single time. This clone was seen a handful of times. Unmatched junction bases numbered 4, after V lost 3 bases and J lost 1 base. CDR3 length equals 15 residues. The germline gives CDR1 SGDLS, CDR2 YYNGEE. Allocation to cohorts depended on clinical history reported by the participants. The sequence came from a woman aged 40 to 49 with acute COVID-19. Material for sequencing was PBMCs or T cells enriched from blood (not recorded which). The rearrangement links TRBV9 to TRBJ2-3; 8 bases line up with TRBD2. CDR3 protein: CASSAREGGTDTQYF. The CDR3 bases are TGTGCCAGCAGCGCCCGGGAGGGGGGCACAGATACGCAGTATTTT.